The 9 T cell receptor beta chains below were found in one sample sequenced in a study of T cells after yellow fever vaccination. Each CDR3 protein gets one entry after TCRdb re-called the 5' RACE reads with MiXCR. The repertoire consists of roughly 99,000 distinct CDR3 sequences, with 4.5% to 6% occurring once and the leading ten covering about 40%. The sample here was CD8+ T cells sorted from PBMCs, taken 10 days after the yellow fever booster vaccination. All receptors derive from a man aged 18 to 29 who received the YFV17D yellow fever vaccine.

This clonotype came up many times. V gene TRBV14 combines with J gene TRBJ2-7, with 7 bases aligning to TRBD1. Germline V gene lookup returns CDR1 SGHDN and CDR2 FVKESK. The CDR3 covers 15 residues. J lost 0 bases, V lost 3 bases, and 5 bases had no gene match. The CDR3 region is CASSQRGGPSYEQYF. Here the CDR3 DNA reads TGTGCCAGCAGCCAGAGAGGGGGCCCCTCCTACGAGCAGTACTTC.

This clonotype came up once. The chain recombines TRBV27 with TRBJ1-1; D not certain. This CDR3 is built from 16 residues. The V gene's germline CDR1 is MNHEY and CDR2 SMNVEV (reference sequence). Trimming took 4 bases from V and 0 from J, leaving 15 bases between them. The chain's CDR3 is CASSSGAAYMNTEAFF. Written as DNA, the CDR3 is TGTGCCAGCAGTTCCGGAGCAGCCTACATGAACACTGAAGCTTTCTTT.

This clonotype was detected a few times. J is TRBJ2-3 and V is TRBV9; tentatively, D is TRBD1 or TRBD2 (5 bases each). The CDR3 length is 15 residues. V lost 4 bases to trimming and J lost 3 bases, with 15 bases between them. Germline loops: CDR1 SGDLS, CDR2 YYNGEE. CDR3 residues: CASSLEGTQTDTQYF. CDR3 coding DNA: TGTGCCAGCAGCCTAGAGGGGACGCAGACAGATACGCAGTATTTT.

The chain links TRBV5-6 to TRBJ1-4, with 8 bases fitting TRBD1. The length of the CDR3 is 14 residues. Per germline, CDR1 SGHDT and CDR2 YYEEEE. Trimming cost V 5 bases and J 7 bases; bases outside gene matches: 7. This CDR3 is CASREQGGGEKLFF. The CDR3 region has the DNA TGTGCCAGCAGAGAACAGGGGGGAGGTGAAAAACTGTTTTTT.

This clonotype has a handful of counts. V and J are TRBV10-3 and TRBJ2-7; D gene unclear. From germline, CDR1 is ENHRY and CDR2 SYGVKD. This CDR3 spans 14 amino acids. The ends were cut back, 0 bases at V and 2 bases at J, with 8 bases in the middle. The CDR3 DNA is TGTGCCATCAGTGAGTCAGTGAATGCCTACGAGCAGTACTTC. This codes for CAISESVNAYEQYF.

This sequence joins TRBV7-3 and TRBJ1-2; TRBD1 might be the D (5 bases). V lost 5 bases and J lost 5, with 12 bases in between. The CDR3 length is 13 residues. Germline CDR1 and CDR2: SGHTA and FQGTGA. The DNA for the CDR3 is TGTGCCAGCAGCCCCGGGACCCCTTATGGCTACACCTTC. It specifies CASSPGTPYGYTF.

This clonotype occurred a few times. The chain couples TRBV12-3 or TRBV12-4 to TRBJ2-6, with 9 bases matching TRBD1. V was clipped by 5 bases and J by 0 bases; unmatched bases: 5. The CDR3 sequence is 17 residues long. The CDR3 loop reads CASSPGQGDSGANVLTF. The DNA of the CDR3 is TGTGCCAGCAGTCCGGGACAGGGAGACTCTGGGGCCAACGTCCTGACTTTC.

This sequence joins TRBV13 and TRBJ1-6; D possibly corresponds to TRBD1 (5 bases). Germline CDR1 is PRHDT and CDR2 is FYEKMQ (reference sequence). This CDR3 comprises 14 residues. Between the trimmed V and J ends, which lost 0 bases and 11 bases, there was a span of 11 bases. The CDR3: CASSLGREQAPLHF. Here the CDR3 DNA reads TGTGCCAGCAGCTTAGGCAGGGAACAGGCACCCCTCCACTTT.

V and J are TRBV12-3 or TRBV12-4 and TRBJ1-4; 8 nucleotides agree with TRBD1. The junction had 4 bases not matched to a gene; V was cut back by 5 bases and J by 5 bases. CDR3 size: 14 residues. The CDR3 nucleotides are TGTGCCAGCAGTGGAAGGACAGGGAATGAAAAACTGTTTTTT. Its protein product is CASSGRTGNEKLFF.